This TCR beta chain was captured by sequencing in a study of graft-versus-host responses after intestinal transplantation. Study details: Recipients underwent multivisceral, liver-intestinal, or isolated intestinal transplants. General study results and limits: Some patients had graft-donor T cell macrochimerism. In their allografts, the ratios of graft-versus-host to host-versus-graft T cell clones were high.

The CDR3 has 14 amino acids. The J segment lost 1 base and the V segment lost 2 bases, leaving 2 bases of the junction unmatched. The germline gives CDR1 MNHNS, CDR2 SASEGT. TCRdb's copy holds only in-frame clones and misses some; the assay was immunoSEQ multiplex PCR. The sample shows about 88,000 clones, 90% of them seen only once. Of note for this clone: Its antigen is not known.

This TCR came from a human donor who received an intestinal transplant. The specimen comprised unstimulated CD4+ T cells sorted from spleen or lymph node cells, sampled before intestinal transplant. This chain connects TRBV6-1 to TRBJ2-7; 7 nucleotides agree with TRBD2. The chain's CDR3 is CASSESGGSYEQYF. For the CDR3, the DNA is TGTGCCAGCAGTGAATCGGGAGGATCCTACGAGCAGTACTTC.